The T cell receptor (beta chain) described here comes from a study of T cells in Graves' hyperthyroidism and ophthalmopathy. Amplification yielded TCR beta CDR3 regions, with RNA transcripts as the source. HTBI primers were employed in a first-round RT-PCR of the TCR CDR3. MiXCR, applied by TCRdb to the multiplex PCR reads, yields one record per CDR3 protein. The sample has about 290,000 distinct CDR3 sequences; approximately 12% are singletons. As regards this clonotype: One base away lies a much larger clone, so this may be a sequencing read error.

V was clipped by 3 bases and J by 11 bases, with 8 bases between them. CDR3 length: 11 amino acids. V is TRBV12-3 or TRBV12-4 and J is TRBJ1-3, with D possibly TRBD1 on 5 matching bases. Input material: blood. The receptor comes from a woman in her 30s with Graves' hyperthyroidism that later progressed to Graves' ophthalmopathy. In DNA form, the CDR3 reads TGTGCCAGCAGTTTCCGGGACGCCATATATTTT. Translating gives CASSFRDAIYF.